A single T cell receptor beta chain is shown here with its context. This specimen belongs to a study of CD8+CD57+ T cells in acquired aplastic anemia. Those patients picked for sequencing had displayed CD8+CD57+ cell expansion on flow cytometry. As a group, the patients uniformly had severe acquired aplastic anemia. Germline loops: CDR1 DFQATT, CDR2 SNEGSKA (reference sequence). The CDR3 contains 12 residues. V lost 5 bases to trimming and J lost 6 bases, with 13 bases between them. Profiling that covered TCR beta VDJ and CDR3 relied on genomic DNA as its template. In TCRdb, the reads were re-called with MiXCR into one record per CDR3 protein. The sample has 250,000 or so distinct CDR3 sequences, approximately 45% seen once.

This rearrangement joins TRBV20-1 to TRBJ1-2, with D hard to call. The TCR sequence derives from a human donor with aplastic anemia. The sample taken for sequencing was sorted CD4+, CD8+, or CD8+CD57+ T cells (not recorded which) from PBMCs. The CDR3 sequence is CSAPHSPDGYTF. The CDR3 DNA reads as TGCAGTGCTCCACACTCTCCGGATGGCTACACCTTC.